The sequence of this TCR beta chain was determined in a study of cytomegalovirus exposure and HLA in healthy donors. As for this clone: Its matching antigen is unknown.

Study-wide results and caveats: The authors later linked a missense DCLRE1C variant to TCR beta V- and J-gene trimming. Another analysis was done later, and it associated around 17,000 TCR beta sequences with HLA alleles at 0.05 false discovery rate. The listing of 150 or so TCR beta chains classed them as cytomegalovirus-associated. Specificity for CMV antigens was confirmed in vitro for a few of the CMV-associated chains.

The PCR employed 60 Vbeta primers together with 13 Jbeta primers. Measured with immunoSEQ multiplex PCR; TCRdb has only the in-frame clones, and not every one. The profile shows about 97,000 clones, roughly 70% of them singletons. Trimming took 1 base from V and 0 from J, leaving 9 bases between them. The germline CDR1 and CDR2 sequences are SGHTA and FQGNSA. The CDR3 contains 15 residues. The sequence came from a man aged 50 to 59 in good health and CMV-seronegative. The rearrangement joins TRBV7-2 to TRBJ1-1, with D unresolved. Sequenced input: PBMCs. The CDR3 coding sequence is TGTGCCAGCAGCTTAGGTGTACAAGTGAACACTGAAGCTTTCTTT. Its protein is CASSLGVQVNTEAFF.